Reported below is one TCR beta chain. The specificity of this receptor is unknown. No clone much larger than this one lies a single base away; base qualities are absent. The entry originates in a study of T cells after yellow fever vaccination (dated by TCRdb to about 2019). The study in broad terms: The SMART-Seq v4 Ultra Low Input RNA kit was used to prepare libraries from fractions with low cell numbers. Bulk TCR alpha and beta repertoires were sequenced longitudinally to track T-cell clones before and after primary and booster YFV17D yellow fever vaccination. Two healthy male donors, one aged 18 to 30 and one aged 30 to 40 years, were included in the cohort. Blood was drawn at multiple timepoints before and after primary and secondary immunization, with bulk PBMC replicates and cell subsets isolated.

V is pruned by 1 base and J by 6 bases, leaving 8 bases of the junction without a gene match. The CDR3 covers 15 residues, taking in both the cysteine and the phenylalanine. CDR3 DNA is the only sequence kept; it has 45 bases, read in frame from the first base. CDR1 and CDR2 are read off the germline V gene (reference sequence) as SEHNR and FQNEAQ. Study-wide findings and limitations: A small share of clonotypes was detected in both CD4 and CD8 compartments, with the overlap likely arising from convergent recombination. The study included only a couple of donors, which limits how far the findings can be generalized. The secondary T-cell response was found to be weaker but faster than the primary response, with a peak reached on day 5 rather than on day 15. FACS-sorted repertoires could contain abundant contaminating clonotypes from the bulk population, so computational filtering was required. Most clones expanded after primary vaccination were re-detected after the booster (96% of CD4 and approximately 85% of CD8), suggesting broad memory maintenance.

TCR cDNA was synthesized by 5'RACE template switching, which introduced a universal primer site and unique molecular identifiers. Priming for cDNA synthesis came from both the TCR alpha and TCR beta constant segments. Library amplification involved two PCR steps, and the second step added sample barcodes and sequencing adapters. Libraries were sequenced on Illumina HiSeq 2500 (2x100 bp) or NovaSeq (2x150 bp). Turning to the authors' computational methods: Reads were demultiplexed and collapsed into UMI consensus sequences with MIGEC, and V(D)J alignment was performed with MiXCR. Using edgeR on replicate PBMC samples, clonotypes were called vaccine-responding if FDR was below 0.01 and the log2 fold change was above 5 up to day 15. Each bulk clonotype received a CD4 or CD8 identity based on whether the sequenced CD4 or CD8 repertoire contained that clonotype at higher abundance. Using fastp at Q25 and MiXCR, TCRdb reprocessed the public reads and kept productive beta chains. Identical CDR3 protein sequences are pooled into one entry, listed with their most common genes and DNA. TCRdb assigned the V and J calls; the authors' analysis was not used. In this sample the table shows approximately 550,000 distinct CDR3 sequences, around 21% of which occur a single time. Of the sample, more than 13% falls within the top ten clones.

In light of the paper, this sample's treatment or condition label describes: live attenuated yellow fever vaccine strain. At each blood-draw timepoint, two biological replicates of bulk PBMCs were obtained. PBMCs were isolated from peripheral blood using a standard Ficoll-Paque protocol. RNA was extracted with TriZol from bulk PBMCs, CD4 and CD8 fractions, and dextramer-positive and dextramer-negative fractions. The TCR comes from a man aged 25 to 40 who received the YFV17D yellow fever vaccine. This chain is built from TRBV7-9 and TRBJ2-7, with 8 bases in between that match TRBD1. The input for sequencing was PBMCs, taken 15 days after the yellow fever booster vaccination. The CDR3 region reads CASSLGGPTGAEQYF. In nucleotides, the sequence is TGTGCCAGCAGCTTAGGGGGACCGACAGGGGCCGAGCAGTACTTC.